The rows below give T cell receptor beta chains drawn from one sample of a study of T cell repertoires in cytomegalovirus infection. TCRdb ran MiXCR on the reads and lists one entry per CDR3 protein. The table has about 160,000 distinct CDR3 sequences, roughly 21% seen once. Antigens for these TCRs are unknown. The sample consisted of CD8+ T cells from cultured PBMCs, taken from culture after CMV antigen stimulation. These receptor sequences come from a human donor in good health (CMV status not recorded). Some clones in this sample may be carry-over from other donors' samples. Each CDR3 is given with its conserved first and last residue. Fields, in order: CDR3 protein, CDR3 DNA, clone size, J gene, CDR3 length, D gene, V gene. A D gene is named only where the DNA matches it firmly. Expanded clones get a size class; other rows say once, few or many, or leave the size out.

CASEGWEGNEQFF | TGTGCCAGCGAGGGGTGGGAGGGCAATGAGCAGTTCTTC | NA | TRBJ2-1 | 13 | TRBD2 | TRBV7-2
CASSTAAGAYNEQFF | TGTGCCAGCAGTACTGCAGCAGGGGCCTACAATGAGCAGTTCTTC | few | TRBJ2-1 | 15 | NA | TRBV7-9
CASSPGQGTTYNEQFF | TGTGCCAGCAGTCCGGGACAGGGGACGACCTACAATGAGCAGTTCTTC | few | TRBJ2-1 | 16 | TRBD1 | TRBV28
CASSLPGLSGSYNEQFF | TGTGCCAGCAGCCTGCCGGGACTCTCAGGCTCCTACAATGAGCAGTTCTTC | many | TRBJ2-1 | 17 | NA | TRBV7-9
CASSRGGGEAFF | TGTGCCAGCAGCCGGGGGGGTGGAGAAGCTTTCTTT | NA | TRBJ1-1 | 12 | NA | TRBV7-9
CASSVSRAGGNTIYF | TGTGCCAGCAGCGTTTCCAGGGCCGGTGGAAACACCATATATTTT | NA | TRBJ1-3 | 15 | NA | TRBV7-2
CASSLAGGSADTQYF | TGTGCCAGCAGTTTAGCGGGGGGCTCCGCAGATACGCAGTATTTT | NA | TRBJ2-3 | 15 | NA | TRBV12-3/TRBV12-4
CASSQENQRSTGELFF | TGTGCCAGCAGCCAAGAAAATCAGCGGTCCACCGGGGAGCTGTTTTTT | NA | TRBJ2-2 | 16 | NA | TRBV4-2
CASSPLIGGMNTEAFF | TGTGCCAGCAGCCCCTTGATTGGGGGCATGAACACTGAAGCTTTCTTT | medium-sized | TRBJ1-1 | 16 | NA | TRBV12-3/TRBV12-4
CAWEGLAGGRPGRDEQFF | TGTGCCTGGGAAGGACTAGCGGGGGGCCGCCCGGGTCGTGATGAGCAGTTCTTC | few | TRBJ2-1 | 18 | TRBD2 | TRBV30
CASSPNPQGHNYGYTF | TGCGCCAGCAGCCCCAACCCGCAGGGTCATAACTATGGCTACACCTTC | few | TRBJ1-2 | 16 | NA | TRBV4-3
CSARVGTSRFQETQYF | TGCAGTGCTAGAGTGGGGACTAGTCGTTTCCAAGAGACCCAGTACTTC | many | TRBJ2-5 | 16 | TRBD2 | TRBV20-1
CASSLASDRDYEQYF | TGTGCCAGCAGTTTAGCCTCTGACAGGGACTACGAGCAGTACTTC | NA | TRBJ2-7 | 15 | TRBD1 | TRBV28
CASSLEGYHQPQHF | TGCGCCAGCAGCTTGGAAGGGTATCATCAGCCCCAGCATTTT | few | TRBJ1-5 | 14 | NA | TRBV5-1
CAISESDRYNEQFF | TGTGCCATCAGTGAGTCGGACAGATACAATGAGCAGTTCTTC | few | TRBJ2-1 | 14 | NA | TRBV10-3
CASTRRGGLNEQFF | TGCGCCAGCACCCGGAGAGGGGGGCTTAATGAGCAGTTCTTC | few | TRBJ2-1 | 14 | NA | TRBV5-1
CASSPSGGYEQYF | TGTGCCAGCAGCCCTAGTGGGGGCTACGAGCAGTACTTC | many | TRBJ2-7 | 13 | NA | TRBV7-8
CASSDDLDTEAFF | TGTGCCAGCAGCGACGACCTGGACACTGAAGCTTTCTTT | NA | TRBJ1-1 | 13 | NA | TRBV6-1
CASSKGTLPGELFF | TGTGCCAGCAGTAAAGGGACTTTACCCGGGGAGCTGTTTTTT | NA | TRBJ2-2 | 14 | NA | TRBV6-5
CASSFLSRGQETQYF | TGTGCCAGCAGCTTTCTGTCCCGGGGGCAAGAGACCCAGTACTTC | few | TRBJ2-5 | 15 | NA | TRBV7-9
CASRNYSPLHF | TGTGCCAGCAGAAATTATTCACCCCTCCACTTT | NA | TRBJ1-6 | 11 | NA | TRBV6-2/TRBV6-3
CASSFGTGNNEQFF | TGTGCCAGCAGTTTTGGGACAGGGAACAATGAGCAGTTCTTC | NA | TRBJ2-1 | 14 | TRBD1 | TRBV12-3/TRBV12-4
CASSLAQGPHYEQYF | TGTGCCAGCAGCTTAGCCCAGGGGCCTCACTACGAGCAGTACTTC | NA | TRBJ2-7 | 15 | NA | TRBV7-2
CASSQERVYTEAFF | TGTGCCAGCAGTCAAGAAAGGGTTTACACTGAAGCTTTCTTT | NA | TRBJ1-1 | 14 | NA | TRBV6-2/TRBV6-3
CASSGGPGYTF | TGTGCCAGCAGTGGAGGGCCAGGCTACACCTTC | NA | TRBJ1-2 | 11 | NA | TRBV2
CASSYGQRLQETQYF | TGTGCCAGCAGTTACGGGCAGAGACTCCAAGAGACCCAGTACTTC | few | TRBJ2-5 | 15 | NA | TRBV6-2/TRBV6-3
CASSQDSGTLNTEAFF | TGCGCCAGCAGCCAAGATTCGGGCACCCTGAACACTGAAGCTTTCTTT | many | TRBJ1-1 | 16 | NA | TRBV4-1
CASSAFGTGHQETQYF | TGTGCCAGCAGCGCCTTTGGGACAGGGCACCAAGAGACCCAGTACTTC | NA | TRBJ2-5 | 16 | TRBD1 | TRBV9
CAISDQGKQPQHF | TGTGCCATCAGTGATCAGGGGAAACAGCCCCAGCATTTT | NA | TRBJ1-5 | 13 | NA | TRBV10-3
CASSSDRGLAYEQYF | TGTGCCAGCAGCTCCGACAGGGGCCTAGCCTACGAGCAGTACTTC | few | TRBJ2-7 | 15 | TRBD1 | TRBV7-6
CASSPGGVYGYTF | TGTGCCAGCAGCCCCGGTGGGGTCTATGGCTACACCTTC | many | TRBJ1-2 | 13 | NA | TRBV7-9
CASSNGAGGLSYEQYF | TGTGCCAGCAGCAACGGGGCAGGGGGCCTCTCCTACGAGCAGTACTTC | NA | TRBJ2-7 | 16 | TRBD1 | TRBV14
CSVDAQGVSTGELFF | TGCAGCGTTGACGCACAGGGGGTCTCAACCGGGGAGCTGTTTTTT | few | TRBJ2-2 | 15 | TRBD1 | TRBV29-1
CASSFEIMNTEAFF | TGTGCCAGCAGCTTCGAGATTATGAACACTGAAGCTTTCTTT | NA | TRBJ1-1 | 14 | NA | TRBV7-2
CASSLNRVLSSDTQYF | TGTGCCAGCAGCCTCAACAGGGTTTTGAGTTCAGATACGCAGTATTTT | NA | TRBJ2-3 | 16 | NA | TRBV7-2
CASSMTEGPNQPQHF | TGTGCCAGTAGTATGACGGAGGGCCCCAATCAGCCCCAGCATTTT | once | TRBJ1-5 | 15 | NA | TRBV19
CSNWGSGKAFF | TGCAGCAACTGGGGGTCAGGGAAAGCTTTCTTT | NA | TRBJ1-1 | 11 | NA | TRBV20-1
CASSLEWGGTSAEQFF | TGTGCCAGCAGCTTGGAGTGGGGGGGCACTTCGGCCGAGCAGTTCTTC | NA | TRBJ2-1 | 16 | NA | TRBV7-2
CASSVRVSPLHF | TGTGCCAGCAGCGTCAGGGTTTCACCCCTCCACTTT | few | TRBJ1-6 | 12 | NA | TRBV7-2
CASRHGTGDKLFF | TGTGCCAGCAGGCACGGAACAGGGGACAAACTGTTTTTT | few | TRBJ1-4 | 13 | TRBD1 | TRBV12-3/TRBV12-4
CASSVSTGNTEAFF | TGTGCCAGTAGTGTTTCGACAGGAAACACTGAAGCTTTCTTT | few | TRBJ1-1 | 14 | NA | TRBV19
CASSPPGPSKNTEAFF | TGTGCCAGCAGCCCACCAGGACCTTCCAAGAACACTGAAGCTTTCTTT | many | TRBJ1-1 | 16 | NA | TRBV7-9
CASSLDQMETQYF | TGTGCCAGCAGCTTAGATCAGATGGAGACCCAGTACTTC | many | TRBJ2-5 | 13 | NA | TRBV7-2
CASSFPDVNQPQHF | TGTGCCAGCAGCTTCCCCGACGTAAATCAGCCCCAGCATTTT | NA | TRBJ1-5 | 14 | NA | TRBV7-2
CASSPLLTQETQYF | TGTGCCAGCAGCCCCCTACTAACCCAAGAGACCCAGTACTTC | NA | TRBJ2-5 | 14 | NA | TRBV3-1
CASSIDRERVTDTEAFF | TGTGCCAGTAGTATAGATAGAGAGAGGGTGACGGACACTGAAGCTTTCTTT | few | TRBJ1-1 | 17 | NA | TRBV19
CASSFPYRGNTEAFF | TGTGCCAGTAGTTTCCCCTATAGGGGGAACACTGAAGCTTTCTTT | few | TRBJ1-1 | 15 | NA | TRBV19